One and the same sample provided the 32 T cell receptor beta chains below, sequenced in a study of cytomegalovirus exposure and HLA in healthy donors. The study ran its PCR with 60 Vbeta and 13 Jbeta primers. Sequencing used immunoSEQ multiplex PCR; TCRdb keeps in-frame clones, though not all of them. Among 100,000 to 150,000 clones listed, roughly 82% were seen once. The sequencing sample was made of PBMCs. The receptor source for this set is a male donor in good health and CMV-seropositive.

Comments on this clone: The junction departs from germline at one end; a sequencing error may be responsible. This chain connects TRBV13 to TRBJ2-7, with TRBD1 matching 9 bases. The CDR3 length is 15 residues. The V gene's germline CDR1 is PRHDT and CDR2 FYEKMQ (reference sequence). The CDR3 DNA sequence: TGTGCCAGCAGCATAGGACAGGGGAGAGCCTACGAGCAGTACTTC. Translating it yields CASSIGQGRAYEQYF.

Only one count was recorded for this clone. The V and J genes are TRBV6-5 and TRBJ1-4; D is unclear. V was clipped by 6 bases and J by 3 bases, with 11 bases between them. Germline CDR1 MNHEY, CDR2 SVGAGI. CDR3 size: 14 residues. The CDR3 DNA reads as TGTGCCAGCAGCAGACTCGCCGCTAATGAAAAACTGTTTTTT. Translating gives CASSRLAANEKLFF.

V and J are TRBV14 and TRBJ1-1; 7 bases agree with TRBD1. The CDR3 totals 15 residues. V lost 4 bases, J lost 1 base, and 6 bases stayed unmatched. CDR1 is SGHDN, CDR2 FVKESK, per germline. CDR3 bases: TGTGCCAGCAGCCCTCTGACAGGGTGGAACACTGAAGCTTTCTTT. It codes for CASSPLTGWNTEAFF.

The J gene is TRBJ2-1, the V gene TRBV4-1, with D unclear. This CDR3 has 18 amino acids. Trimming pared 4 bases from V and 4 bases from J, leaving 23 bases between. Germline loops: CDR1 MGHRA, CDR2 YSYEKL. CDR3 loop: CASSLLDLLPTPYNEQFF. The CDR3 bases are TGCGCCAGCAGCCTCCTAGACCTTCTACCAACACCTTACAATGAGCAGTTCTTC.

The V gene is TRBV21-1, the J gene TRBJ2-3; no check of the table's D call, TRBD1, against the DNA was made. TRBV21-1 is shown as a pseudogene. CDR3 length equals 16 residues. This chain's CDR3 is CASSAPDRGRPDTQYF. CDR3 DNA sequence: TGTGCCAGCAGCGCCCCCGACAGGGGGCGCCCAGATACGCAGTATTTT.

The chain couples TRBV6-6 to TRBJ2-7; 11 bases fit TRBD2. Trimming at V came to 5 bases and at J to 2 bases, leaving 5 bases not matched to a gene. The germline V gene encodes CDR1 MNHNY and CDR2 SVGAGI (reference sequence). There are 15 residues in the CDR3. This chain's CDR3 is CASSPTSGVPYEQYF. In DNA form, the CDR3 reads TGTGCCAGCAGTCCGACTAGCGGGGTCCCCTACGAGCAGTACTTC.

The chain carries TRBV7-9 and TRBJ1-4, with TRBD1 identical over 8 bases. This CDR3 contains 14 residues. The germline V gene has CDR1 SEHNR and CDR2 FQNEAQ (reference sequence). V trimming: 5 bases; J trimming: 8 bases; junction bases outside the gene matches: 7. The CDR3, as DNA: TGTGCCAGCAGCAATACAGGGGGACGAGAAAAACTGTTTTTT. This sequence encodes CASSNTGGREKLFF.

Regarding this clone: Germline is not matched at one junction end, which may reflect a read error. The V call is TRBV9, the J call TRBJ2-7; 13 nucleotides align to TRBD2. The CDR3 spans 16 residues. Germline V gene lookup returns CDR1 SGDLS and CDR2 YYNGEE. CDR3 sequence (DNA): TGTGCTAGCAACCGACCCGGGACTAGCGGGAAGTACGAGCAGTACTTC. Translation: CASNRPGTSGKYEQYF.

The genes are TRBV15 and TRBJ2-5; TRBD2 aligns across 11 bases. Near its end, the DNA agrees better with TRBJ2-7, so the J call may be wrong. CDR3 length: 18 amino acids. Germline V gene data show CDR1 as LNHNV and CDR2 as YYDKDF (reference sequence). The CDR3, as DNA: TGTGCCACCAGCAGAGACCCACCCACTAGCGGGAGATCCTACGAGCAGTACTTC. Translating it yields CATSRDPPTSGRSYEQYF.

This rearrangement joins TRBV6-1 to TRBJ2-5; TRBD2 matches at 10 bases. The J call may be wrong; the DNA end is better matched by TRBJ2-7. Germline CDR1 reads MNHNS; CDR2 reads SASEGT. This CDR3 has 15 residues. The CDR3 nucleotides are TGTGCCAGCAGCTTTCTAGCGGGGGAGAGACACGAGCAGTACTTC. Its translation is CASSFLAGERHEQYF.

In nucleotides, the CDR3 is TGTGCCAGCAGTTACTCTAGCGGAGCCTACGAGCAGTACTTC. Protein product: CASSYSSGAYEQYF. The chain carries TRBV6-5 and TRBJ2-7; maybe TRBD2 (6 bases). The CDR3 length is 14 residues. The germline CDR1 and CDR2 sequences are MNHEY and SVGAGI. The V end lost 0 bases, the J end lost 2 bases, and 8 bases lay between the germline ends.

This chain connects TRBV28 to TRBJ2-3; TRBD2 matches at 13 bases. Unmatched junction bases numbered 7, after V lost 8 bases and J lost 5 bases. The CDR3 runs 15 residues. Germline CDR1 reads MDHEN; CDR2 reads SYDVKM. This CDR3 is CASAGTSGTGDTQYF. The DNA of the CDR3 is TGTGCCAGCGCCGGGACTAGCGGGACAGGAGATACGCAGTATTTT. The whole variable domain, remainder taken from reference TRBV28 and TRBJ2-3, is DVKVTQSSRYLVKRTGEKVFLECVQDMDHENMFWYRQDPGLGLRLIYFSYDVKMKEKGDIPEGYSVSREKKERFSLILESASTNQTSMYLCASAGTSGTGDTQYFGPGTRLTVL.

This chain uses TRBV19 with TRBJ2-1; 10 nucleotides line up with TRBD1. V lost 3 bases to trimming and J lost 6 bases; unmatched junction nucleotides: 11. The CDR3 consists of 17 residues. Germline CDR1 is LNHDA and CDR2 is SQIVND (reference sequence). CDR3 amino acids: CASSMGTGTGDGNEQFF. The CDR3, as DNA: TGTGCCAGTAGTATGGGGACCGGGACAGGGGACGGCAATGAGCAGTTCTTC.

This chain connects TRBV11-2 to TRBJ2-7; maybe TRBD2 (6 bases). CDR1 and CDR2 (germline): SGHAT, FQNNGV. The CDR3 has 17 amino acids. V shed 2 bases and J shed 3 bases, with 20 bases lying between them. CDR3: CASSLPSGGGTGYEQYF. Here the CDR3 DNA reads TGTGCCAGCAGCTTACCCTCAGGAGGCGGGACCGGCTACGAGCAGTACTTC. Using reference TRBV11-2 and TRBJ2-7 for the parts outside the CDR3, the full variable domain is EAGVAQSPRYKIIEKRQSVAFWCNPISGHATLYWYQQILGQGPKLLIQFQNNGVVDDSQLPKDRFSAERLKGVDSTLKIQPAKLEDSAVYLCASSLPSGGGTGYEQYFGPGTRLTVT.

This clone was detected only once. This sequence joins TRBV5-6 and TRBJ2-5, with TRBD2 as a possible D gene (6 bases). The DNA end is a closer match to TRBJ2-7, so the J assignment may be wrong. Germline loops: CDR1 SGHDT, CDR2 YYEEEE. The CDR3 runs to 13 residues. Written as DNA, the CDR3 is TGTGCCAGCAGCCCGACGGGAGCCTACGAGCAGTACTTC. This encodes CASSPTGAYEQYF.

The chain couples TRBV7-3 to TRBJ2-7; the D is unclear. V was pared by 0 bases and J by 7 bases, with 10 bases between. Germline CDR1 is SGHTA and CDR2 is FQGTGA. This CDR3 is 13 amino acids long. DNA of the CDR3: TGTGCCAGCAGCTTAACTCCCTTGGAGGAGCAGTACTTC. Its translation: CASSLTPLEEQYF. Full variable domain (rest looked up from reference TRBV7-3 and TRBJ2-7): GAGVSQTPSNKVTEKGKYVELRCDPISGHTALYWYRQSLGQGPEFLIYFQGTGAADDSGLPNDRFFAVRPEGSVSTLKIQRTERGDSAVYLCASSLTPLEEQYFGPGTRLTVT.

This chain links TRBV7-9 with TRBJ2-4, with 7 bases aligning to TRBD1. Germline CDR1 is SEHNR and CDR2 is FQNEAQ (reference sequence). J gave up 9 bases and V 6 bases, and 5 bases lay outside the gene matches. CDR3 size: 12 residues. Here the CDR3 reads CASSGTAGIQYF. The CDR3 nucleotides read TGTGCCAGCAGTGGGACAGCAGGCATTCAGTACTTC. The full variable domain, in which reference TRBV7-9 and TRBJ2-4 provide the parts outside the CDR3, is DTGVSQNPRHKITKRGQNVTFRCDPISEHNRLYWYRQTLGQGPEFLTYFQNEAQLEKSRLLSDRFSAERPKGSFSTLEIQRTEQGDSAMYLCASSGTAGIQYFGAGTRLSVL.

The chain links TRBV4-2 to TRBJ2-7, with 8 nucleotides matching TRBD1. Germline CDR1 and CDR2: LGHNA and YNFKEQ. The CDR3 is made up of 15 amino acids. V shed 3 bases and J 3 bases; nucleotides not matched to a gene: 7. For the CDR3, the DNA is TGTGCCAGCAGCCAGCACCGGGACAGGCTCTACGAGCAGTACTTC. Encoded protein: CASSQHRDRLYEQYF.

This chain links TRBV19 with TRBJ1-2; TRBD1 aligns across 9 bases. The CDR3 spans 15 residues. J was trimmed by 7 bases and V by 2 bases; bases with no gene match: 8. In germline, CDR1 is LNHDA, CDR2 SQIVND (reference sequence). This CDR3 reads CASSIRGQGAAGYTF. The CDR3 nucleotides read TGTGCCAGTAGTATAAGGGGACAGGGAGCTGCTGGCTACACCTTC.

The chain employs TRBV27 and TRBJ2-7; 8 positions agree with TRBD1. CDR1 is MNHEY, CDR2 SMNVEV, per germline (reference sequence). J lost 5 bases, V lost 6 bases, and 6 bases had no gene match. CDR3 length: 13 residues. The CDR3 bases are TGTGCCAGCAGCCCCGACAGGGGAAACGAGCAGTACTTC. It codes for CASSPDRGNEQYF.

The table lists this clone with a count of one. The rearrangement links TRBV19 to TRBJ2-3, with a tentative D call TRBD1 (6 bases). The V and J ends lost 6 bases and 0 bases respectively, with 10 bases between them. This CDR3 spans 14 amino acids. Germline loops: CDR1 LNHDA, CDR2 SQIVND (reference sequence). CDR3 coding DNA: TGTGCCAGTAGCCTACAGGGAAGCACAGATACGCAGTATTTT. It yields the protein CASSLQGSTDTQYF.

The chain links TRBV11-2 to TRBJ2-5; 9 bases are shared with TRBD2. The end of the DNA is better explained by TRBJ2-7, so the J call may be wrong. The CDR3 has 15 residues. Germline loops: CDR1 SGHAT, CDR2 FQNNGV. This CDR3 is CASSSLSGGTYEQYF. CDR3 nucleotide sequence: TGTGCCAGCAGCTCACTTAGCGGGGGTACGTACGAGCAGTACTTC.

This clone was found once. This chain uses TRBV30 with TRBJ2-5; 12 bases align to TRBD2. Germline V gives CDR1 GTSNPN, CDR2 SVGIG (reference sequence). V lost 0 bases, J lost 4 bases, and 6 bases stayed unmatched. This CDR3 region has 16 residues. The CDR3 DNA reads TGTGCCTGGAGTGTAGGAGCTAGCGGGGGGGTAGAGACCCAGTACTTC. Translation: CAWSVGASGGVETQYF.

The CDR3 sequence: CASRMGQPSDGYTF. For the CDR3, the DNA is TGTGCCAGCAGAATGGGACAGCCGAGCGATGGCTACACCTTC. The rearrangement links TRBV6-1 to TRBJ1-2, with 7 bases aligning to TRBD1. From germline, CDR1 is MNHNS and CDR2 SASEGT. V was clipped by 6 bases and J by 6 bases; unmatched bases: 10. The CDR3 contains 14 residues.

The chain couples TRBV19 to TRBJ1-4; a possible D gene is TRBD1 (6 bases). The CDR3 runs 16 residues. Per germline, CDR1 LNHDA and CDR2 SQIVND (reference sequence). Trimming stripped 6 bases from V and 1 base from J, with 15 bases between. The CDR3 nucleotides read TGTGCCAGTAGCCTGGTCGGGGGGCAAACTAATGAAAAACTGTTTTTT. It translates to CASSLVGGQTNEKLFF.

The chain carries TRBV2 and TRBJ1-4, with 8 bases that match TRBD1. Germline V gives CDR1 SNHLY, CDR2 FYNNEI. Trimming took 4 bases from V and 8 from J; bases not matched to a gene: 6. CDR3 length equals 14 residues. As DNA, the CDR3 is TGTGCCAGCAGTGTCGACAGGGGAAGAGAAAAACTGTTTTTT. This sequence encodes CASSVDRGREKLFF.

There are a few counts of this clone. This chain joins TRBV28 and TRBJ1-1, with TRBD1 matching over 8 bases. The V gene end was trimmed by 8 bases and the J gene end by 3 bases; junction bases not matched to a gene: 17. This CDR3 is 17 amino acids long. Germline lookup yields CDR1 MDHEN and CDR2 SYDVKM. CDR3 in DNA: TGTGCCAGCGGCTACCCCGGACAGGGATCGGGGGACACTGAAGCTTTCTTT. It codes for CASGYPGQGSGDTEAFF.

The chain carries TRBV28 and TRBJ2-7; TRBD2 is a possible D gene (6 bases). The CDR3 is 14 residues long. V lost 6 bases to trimming and J lost 0 bases, with 12 bases between them. The V gene's germline CDR1 is MDHEN and CDR2 SYDVKM. The CDR3 nucleotides read TGTGCCAGCAGCGGTCAGACTAGCTCCTACGAGCAGTACTTC. Translation gives CASSGQTSSYEQYF.

V is TRBV14 and J is TRBJ1-2; 9 bases line up with TRBD1. The J segment lost 4 bases and the V segment lost 3 bases, leaving 3 bases of the junction unmatched. The CDR3 contains 14 residues. The V gene's germline CDR1 is SGHDN and CDR2 FVKESK. In DNA form, the CDR3 reads TGTGCCAGCAGCCAGACGACAGGGGGCTATGGCTACACCTTC. This encodes CASSQTTGGYGYTF.

The chain links TRBV28 to TRBJ2-4; perhaps TRBD1 as D (6 bases). CDR1 and CDR2 from the germline V gene are MDHEN and SYDVKM. V gave up 6 bases and J gave up 1 base, with 10 bases separating them. The CDR3 has 14 amino acids. The CDR3 nucleotides are TGTGCCAGCAGACGCCAGGGGGCCAAAAACATTCAGTACTTC. Amino acid sequence: CASRRQGAKNIQYF.

The rearrangement uses TRBV7-9 and TRBJ1-2; D unclear. Germline CDR1 SEHNR, CDR2 FQNEAQ (reference sequence). V lost 1 base and J 4 bases, leaving 13 bases between the germline ends. This CDR3 spans 15 amino acids. Here the CDR3 reads CASSLGTRTFYGYTF. CDR3 DNA sequence: TGTGCCAGCAGCTTAGGAACACGGACTTTCTATGGCTACACCTTC. The full variable domain, completed using reference TRBV7-9 and TRBJ1-2, is DTGVSQNPRHKITKRGQNVTFRCDPISEHNRLYWYRQTLGQGPEFLTYFQNEAQLEKSRLLSDRFSAERPKGSFSTLEIQRTEQGDSAMYLCASSLGTRTFYGYTFGSGTRLTVV.

The genes are TRBV11-2 and TRBJ2-1; TRBD1 is a possible D gene (6 bases). This CDR3 is built from 14 residues. Per the germline V gene, CDR1 is SGHAT and CDR2 is FQNNGV. Between the trimmed V and J ends, which lost 4 bases and 2 bases, there was a span of 9 bases. The CDR3, as DNA: TGTGCCAGCAGCTCCAGGGGTACCTACAATGAGCAGTTCTTC. This sequence encodes CASSSRGTYNEQFF.